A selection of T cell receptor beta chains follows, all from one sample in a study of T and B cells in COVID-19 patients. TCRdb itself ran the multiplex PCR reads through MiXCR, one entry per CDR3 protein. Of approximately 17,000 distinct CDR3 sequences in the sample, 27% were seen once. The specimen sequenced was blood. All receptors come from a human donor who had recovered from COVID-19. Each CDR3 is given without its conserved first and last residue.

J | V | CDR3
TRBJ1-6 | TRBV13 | ASSSLGGGPNSPLH
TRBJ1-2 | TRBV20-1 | SARPWTHLDYGYT
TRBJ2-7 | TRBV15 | ATSRGAGTGAREQY
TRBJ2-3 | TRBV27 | ASSYKVAGTDTQY
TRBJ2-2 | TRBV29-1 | SVPGLANTGELF
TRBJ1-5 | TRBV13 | ASSYGTNQPQH
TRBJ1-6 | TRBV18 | ASSPVAVDNSPLH
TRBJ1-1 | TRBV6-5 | ASSEVSMNPEAF
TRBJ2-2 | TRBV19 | ASSIGTSAPTTGELF
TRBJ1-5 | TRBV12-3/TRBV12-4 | ASRGRTSLSNQPQH
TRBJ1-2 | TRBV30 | AWSGGSVYGYT
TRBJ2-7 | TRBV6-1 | ASGGGGGGPYEQY
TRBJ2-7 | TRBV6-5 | ASSYSRMTGQATYEQY
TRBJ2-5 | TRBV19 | ASTSRGTSGKETQY
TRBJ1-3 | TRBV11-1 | ATTQGSGNTIY
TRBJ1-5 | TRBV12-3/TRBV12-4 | ASSLGGPQPQH